This TCR beta chain was identified in a study of T cell responses to AZD1222 COVID-19 vaccine. On this clone itself: Its antigen is as yet unknown.

Study-wide results and limits: It was only after the peak T cell response that any repertoires were sampled. Baseline testing showed seropositivity in only a handful of AZD1222 recipients. Among spike-specific TCRs, nearly half reportedly target unmutated variant regions.

TCRdb's copy holds only in-frame clones and misses some; the assay was immunoSEQ multiplex PCR. This repertoire shows more than 85,000 clones, 82% found once; its top ten account for 4% to 6%. The germline V gene encodes CDR1 SEHNR and CDR2 FQNEAQ (reference sequence). The CDR3 sequence is 12 residues long. The V end lost 6 bases, the J end lost 5 bases, and 10 bases lay between the germline ends. The receptor was isolated from an adult in good health. The sequences come from peripheral blood, collected on day 0 of AZD1222 vaccination. The chain combines TRBV7-9 with TRBJ1-2; TRBD1 is a possible D gene (5 bases). The CDR3 is CASRRDVYGYTF. The CDR3, as DNA: TGTGCCAGCAGAAGGGACGTTTATGGCTACACCTTC.